The 18 T cell receptor beta chains given below trace back to one sample, sequenced in a study of T cells expressing NK-cell markers. For each CDR3 protein, TCRdb gives one entry from its re-call of the 5' RACE reads, without DNA. Its listing shows about 430,000 distinct CDR3 sequences. Sample: blood T cells: a sorted CD56 or NKG2C T cell subset, CD4+ or CD8+ T cells, or bulk PBMC T cells (not recorded which). Receptors originate from a woman in her forties or fifties in good health.

V gene TRBV29-1 combines with J gene TRBJ2-1; the D gene TCRdb calls, TRBD2, cannot be checked with no DNA. The germline gives CDR1 SQVTM, CDR2 ANQGSEA. This CDR3 is built from 17 residues. The CDR3 loop reads CSVVRPTGLAGDNEQFF.

The chain uses TRBV12-3 or TRBV12-4 and TRBJ1-1. CDR3 length: 12 amino acids. The chain's CDR3 is CAGGGGNTEAFF.

V and J are TRBV20-1 and TRBJ2-4; the TCRdb D gene call, TRBD2, has no DNA to confirm it. The CDR3 is 15 amino acids. Per germline, CDR1 DFQATT and CDR2 SNEGSKA (reference sequence). The CDR3 reads CSARGREPGKNIQYF.

V gene TRBV6-5 combines with J gene TRBJ2-3; there is no DNA to check the TCRdb D call of TRBD2. The CDR3 totals 15 residues. From germline, CDR1 is MNHEY and CDR2 SVGAGI. The CDR3 reads CASTDSGRITDTQYF.

V gene TRBV20-1 combines with J gene TRBJ2-5; the D call of TRBD1 rests on TCRdb alone, since no DNA is present to check it. Germline V lookup: CDR1 DFQATT, CDR2 SNEGSKA (reference sequence). The CDR3 length is 17 residues. The CDR3 sequence is CSAGPRSRTGVGETQYF.

The chain combines TRBV5-6 with TRBJ2-3; the D call from TCRdb, TRBD1, cannot be confirmed without DNA. In germline, CDR1 is SGHDT, CDR2 YYEEEE. CDR3 length equals 17 residues. The CDR3 sequence: CASSFDRGRPRRNTQYF.

The genes are TRBV7-2 and TRBJ2-5; without DNA, the TCRdb call of TRBD2 cannot be checked. The CDR3 totals 15 residues. Germline V gene lookup returns CDR1 SGHTA and CDR2 FQGNSA. The CDR3 reads CASSLHRLAVNIQYF.

V usage is TRBV10-3 and J usage is TRBJ1-1. CDR3 length equals 12 residues. Germline lookup yields CDR1 ENHRY and CDR2 SYGVKD. CDR3 in amino acids: CAIKGGVAEAFF.

This chain connects TRBV19 to TRBJ2-1; TCRdb reports TRBD2, a call that lacks DNA to check it against. Germline assignment: CDR1 LNHDA and CDR2 SQIVND (reference sequence). CDR3 length equals 11 residues. This CDR3 reads CASAGINEQFF.

The chain joins TRBV7-6 to TRBJ2-5. The CDR3 loop spans 14 amino acids. CDR1 is SGHVS and CDR2 is FNYEAQ in the germline V gene. This chain's CDR3 is CASSRLTDEETQYF. The complete variable domain, with remaining parts taken from reference TRBV7-6 and TRBJ2-5, reads GAGVSQSPRYKVTKRGQDVALRCDPISGHVSLYWYRQALGQGPEFLTYFNYEAQQDKSGLPNDRFSAERPEGSISTLTIQRTEQRDSAMYRCASSRLTDEETQYFGPGTRLLVL.

The chain is built from TRBV2 and TRBJ2-2; TCRdb's assignment of TRBD1 cannot be checked, as there is no DNA. The CDR3 is 15 amino acids. Germline CDR1 reads SNHLY; CDR2 reads FYNNEI. The CDR3 sequence: CASSEAPREAGELFF.

The chain combines TRBV2 with TRBJ2-1; TCRdb designates TRBD1, a call that cannot be tested without DNA. Germline CDR1 reads SNHLY; CDR2 reads FYNNEI. This CDR3 is 16 amino acids long. CDR3 loop: CASSFNRGSSYNEQFF.

The genes are TRBV7-2 and TRBJ2-1; the TRBD2 assignment by TCRdb is unverifiable without DNA. The CDR3 sequence is 15 residues long. The V gene's germline CDR1 is SGHTA and CDR2 FQGNSA. Here the CDR3 reads CASSWTSGRGVEQFF.

The chain couples TRBV12-3 or TRBV12-4 to TRBJ2-1. The CDR3 length is 11 residues. CDR3 loop: CASTLGGEQFF.

The chain has TRBV15 and TRBJ1-1. The CDR3 has 14 residues. Germline CDR1 LNHNV, CDR2 YYDKDF (reference sequence). This chain's CDR3 is CATSRDFMTGEAFF.

This chain connects TRBV5-5 to TRBJ2-1; absent DNA, TCRdb's TRBD2 call cannot be checked. Looked up from germline, CDR1 is SGHKS and CDR2 is YYEKEE (reference sequence). There are 16 residues in the CDR3. The CDR3 loop reads CASKGVRGSVYNEQFF.

This CDR3 is CASQPVGRNEKLFF. The chain joins TRBV12-3 or TRBV12-4 to TRBJ1-4. The CDR3 loop spans 14 amino acids.

The chain uses TRBV5-1 and TRBJ1-1; TCRdb's assignment of TRBD1 cannot be checked, as there is no DNA. Germline assignment: CDR1 SGHRS and CDR2 YFSETQ. CDR3 size: 15 residues. CDR3 region: CASSLFRQSYTEAFF. The variable domain in full, with the rest retrieved from reference TRBV5-1 and TRBJ1-1, is KAGVTQTPRYLIKTRGQQVTLSCSPISGHRSVSWYQQTPGQGLQFLFEYFSETQRNKGNFPGRFSGRQFSNSRSEMNVSTLELGDSALYLCASSLFRQSYTEAFFGQGTRLTVV.